The TCR beta chain under discussion was sequenced for a study of T cells in women clearing cervical HPV infection. Study-level findings and limits: Each sample's T-cell count was unknown, possibly confounding richness. Controls had more TRBV6-7 (about 0.16%) than cases (about 0.11%).

Germline V lookup: CDR1 GTSNPN, CDR2 SVGIG (reference sequence). The CDR3 consists of 14 residues. Germline trimming cut 1 base from V and 3 bases from J; bases unmatched to any gene: 3. Regarding this clone: No antigen is known for it. The CDR3 end is not reached by the read, which stops 3 residues before it; the germline J gene fills it in.

Sequenced by immunoSEQ multiplex PCR; TCRdb stores in-frame clones only, minus some. The sample table sets out tens of thousands of clones. Material for sequencing was blood buffy coat. This sequence originates from a woman between 18 and 70 years old with a cervical HPV16 infection that either progressed to CIN3+ or cleared (not recorded which). This chain joins TRBV30 and TRBJ1-5, with 7 bases that match TRBD1. The CDR3 region is CAWSGGQINQPQHF. The CDR3 DNA, read in part, is TGTGCCTGGAGTGGGGGACAGATCAATCAGCCC.